The present entry profiles one TCR beta chain with its context. Produced via immunoSEQ multiplex PCR; TCRdb's table is partial and in-frame only. The table includes 250,000 to 300,000 clones, approximately 92% detected once. V gave up 1 base and J gave up 4 bases, with 10 bases separating them. CDR1 and CDR2 (germline): SGHVS, FQNEAQ. CDR3 length equals 14 residues. Those enrolled, adults aged roughly 18 to 89 years, came from some 23 US areas. Grouping used clinical history reported by participants in a survey and questionnaire. These data belong to a study of blood T cell repertoires in COVID-19. Study background: The cDNA or gDNA used as material had been derived from T cells, B-cell-depleted T cells, or PBMCs.

The chain has TRBV7-8 and TRBJ2-5; D is uncertain. Specimen: PBMCs or T cells enriched from blood (not recorded which). The sequence came from a woman aged 25 to 39 who had recovered from COVID-19. The chain's CDR3 is CASSLVASLETQYF. DNA for the CDR3: TGTGCCAGCAGCTTAGTGGCTAGTCTAGAGACCCAGTACTTC.